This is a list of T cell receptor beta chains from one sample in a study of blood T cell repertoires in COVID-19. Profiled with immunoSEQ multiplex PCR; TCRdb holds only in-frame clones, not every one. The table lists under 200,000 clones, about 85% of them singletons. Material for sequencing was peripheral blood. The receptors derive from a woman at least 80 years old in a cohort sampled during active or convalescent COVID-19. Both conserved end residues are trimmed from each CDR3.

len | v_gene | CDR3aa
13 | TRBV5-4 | ASSFGLPRTDTQY
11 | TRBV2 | ASRGVMNTEAF
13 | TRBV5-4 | ASSLKSGNDEKLF
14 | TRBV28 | ASSSWTSGDQETQY
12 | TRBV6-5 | ASSRTGEGEKLF
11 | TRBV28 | ASSLPGQGEAF
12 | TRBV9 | ASSQTGNNEKLF
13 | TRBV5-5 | ASSPDRGDNSPLH
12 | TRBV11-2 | ASSLIRSSYEQY
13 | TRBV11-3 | ASSQRDRGNQPQH
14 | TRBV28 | ASSSLASLGSEKLF
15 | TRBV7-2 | ASSLGLGTGFGYEQY
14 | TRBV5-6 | ASSTTRLRKYNEQF
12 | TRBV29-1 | SVIEQGPGNTIY
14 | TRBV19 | ASSRTGRPGANVLT
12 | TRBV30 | AWSLGQGNQPQH
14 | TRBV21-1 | ASSKGFQGVDGTIY
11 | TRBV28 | ASSLPGVWEAF
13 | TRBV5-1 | ASSQPELAGETQY
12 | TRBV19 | ASSIQGTGVGYT
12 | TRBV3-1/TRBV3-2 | ASSQAPLYNEQF
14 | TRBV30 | AWSVQAVLSGNTIY
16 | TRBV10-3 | AISGRDRGPLSGNTIY
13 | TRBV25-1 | ASSESGVLGNTIY
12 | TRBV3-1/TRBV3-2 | ASSQAQIQETQY
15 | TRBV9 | ASIKGASHFSYYGYT
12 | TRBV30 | AWSAVSGANVLT
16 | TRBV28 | ASSPTAGQGGSGNTIY
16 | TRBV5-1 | ASSLPDDSSFSGNTIY
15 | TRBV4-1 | ASSQDRAKGRNQPQH
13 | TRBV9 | ASSVGAGQQETQY
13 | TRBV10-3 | AISSSTGYSNEQF
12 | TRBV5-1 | ASSPGTGNTEAF
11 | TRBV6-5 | ASSYGANSPLH
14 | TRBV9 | ASSVVASGSTDTQY
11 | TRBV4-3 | ASSQYIHNEQF
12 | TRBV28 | ASSLSLQGTGYT
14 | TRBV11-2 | ASSLGTSPTNEKLF
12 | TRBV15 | ATSIAEETGELF
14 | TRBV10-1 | ASSESSGGASDTQY
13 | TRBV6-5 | ASSYSTSGSYEQF
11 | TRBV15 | ATSRDLGQPQH
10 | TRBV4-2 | ASSQTRDTQY
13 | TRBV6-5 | ASSYAGTDAYEQY
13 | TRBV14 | ASSQVQASNYGYT
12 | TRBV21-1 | AEPGGLGNSPLH
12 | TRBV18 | ASSRVGRNEKLF
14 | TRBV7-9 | ASSLTRDRGFREQY
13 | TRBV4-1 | ASSQDATSVDEQF
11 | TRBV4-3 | ASSQDGRGEQY